These 22 T cell receptor beta chains share one sample of origin, sequenced in a study of cytomegalovirus exposure and HLA in healthy donors. PCR primers comprised 60 Vbeta and 13 Jbeta primers. Produced via immunoSEQ multiplex PCR; TCRdb's table is partial and in-frame only. The sample yields 100,000 to 150,000 clones, approximately 84% seen once. The specimen was PBMCs. These receptors came from a boy between 2 and 10 years old in good health and CMV-seronegative.

The V gene is TRBV7-3, the J gene TRBJ2-1, with 12 bases lining up with TRBD2. CDR1 SGHTA and CDR2 FQGTGA come from the germline V gene. The CDR3 sequence is 16 residues long. Losses at the gene ends were 5 bases for V and 7 bases for J; bases not matched to a gene: 9. CDR3 amino acids: CASSQGTSGLGNEQFF. In nucleotides, the CDR3 is TGTGCCAGCAGCCAAGGGACTAGCGGGTTGGGAAATGAGCAGTTCTTC.

This clone was detected once. The chain combines TRBV27 with TRBJ2-3, with a weak D call TRBD2 (6 bases). This CDR3 spans 16 amino acids. V was trimmed by 7 bases and J by 3 bases, leaving 20 bases between them. In germline, CDR1 is MNHEY, CDR2 SMNVEV (reference sequence). The CDR3 DNA reads TGTGCCAGCACCGCTGAAGCGGGTTTTAGAACAGATACGCAGTATTTT. Translated, it gives CASTAEAGFRTDTQYF.

The V call is TRBV7-2, the J call TRBJ2-1; D is undetermined. V shed 1 base and J shed 1 base, with 8 bases lying between them. The CDR3 is 15 amino acids. The germline V gene has CDR1 SGHTA and CDR2 FQGNSA. The CDR3, as DNA: TGTGCCAGCAGCTTAGTGCTCGGGTCCTACAATGAGCAGTTCTTC. Residues: CASSLVLGSYNEQFF.

V usage is TRBV5-4 and J usage is TRBJ2-3; TRBD2 might be the D (5 bases). This CDR3 is built from 16 residues. Germline lookup yields CDR1 SGHNT and CDR2 YYREEE (reference sequence). V dropped 0 bases and J dropped 0 bases, with 11 bases sitting between them. This CDR3 is CASSLAPAASTDTQYF. The CDR3, as DNA: TGTGCCAGCAGCTTGGCCCCAGCGGCCAGCACAGATACGCAGTATTTT.

V gene TRBV5-1 combines with J gene TRBJ1-5, with 8 bases matching TRBD1. CDR1 and CDR2 (germline): SGHRS, YFSETQ. CDR3 length: 13 amino acids. J gave up 2 bases and V 8 bases, and 3 bases lay outside the gene matches. CDR3 nucleotides: TGCGCCAGTTCGACAGGGGGCAATCAGCCCCAGCATTTT. It specifies CASSTGGNQPQHF.

This clone was seen just once. This chain joins TRBV11-3 and TRBJ2-1; TRBD2 matches at 9 bases. Per the germline V gene, CDR1 is SGHNT and CDR2 is YENEEA. The CDR3 extends over 16 amino acids. Trimming removed 5 bases from V and 8 bases from J; junction bases left unmatched: 13. CDR3 DNA sequence: TGTGCCAGCAGCCCAAGGGTGGCGGGGGGGACGGATGAGCAGTTCTTC. The encoded protein is CASSPRVAGGTDEQFF.

This chain connects TRBV15 to TRBJ2-1; D gene ambiguous. CDR3 size: 15 residues. Germline loops: CDR1 LNHNV, CDR2 YYDKDF (reference sequence). V was clipped by 2 bases and J by 0 bases, with 8 bases between them. CDR3 nucleotides: TGTGCCACCAGCAGACCGTCCTCCTCCTACAATGAGCAGTTCTTC. Protein sequence: CATSRPSSSYNEQFF.

Only a few counts were recorded for this clone. The chain uses TRBV9 and TRBJ2-4, with 10 bases aligning to TRBD2. V lost 3 bases, J lost 4 bases, and 13 bases stayed unmatched. Germline V CDR1 and CDR2: SGDLS, YYNGEE. The CDR3 sequence is 18 residues long. The CDR3 loop reads CASSDPAGGSGPKNIQYF. The CDR3 DNA follows: TGTGCCAGCAGCGACCCAGCGGGAGGGTCCGGGCCAAAAAACATTCAGTACTTC.

V and J are TRBV4-3 and TRBJ1-5; D unclear. V was pared by 0 bases and J by 4 bases, with 10 bases between. Germline lookup yields CDR1 LGHNA and CDR2 YSLEER. The CDR3 spans 15 residues. The CDR3 nucleotides are TGCGCCAGCAGCCAAGATCTGGCCGATAATCAGCCCCAGCATTTT. It codes for CASSQDLADNQPQHF.

The V and J genes are TRBV11-2 and TRBJ1-1; possibly TRBD1 for D (5 bases). Germline V gene sequence: CDR1 SGHAT, CDR2 FQNNGV. CDR3 length: 14 residues. Trimming took off 7 bases at V and 4 bases at J, with 16 bases between the two ends. The CDR3, as DNA: TGTGCCAGCATCGACAGACGGGCTCCCACTGAAGCTTTCTTT. Its translation: CASIDRRAPTEAFF.

The chain carries TRBV6-4 and TRBJ2-1; 11 positions match TRBD1. Trimming took 5 bases from V and 3 from J; bases not matched to a gene: 6. In germline, CDR1 is MRHNA, CDR2 SNTAGT. The CDR3 spans 16 residues. The CDR3 DNA is TGTGCCAGCAGTTCAACCGGGACAGGGGGCTACAATGAGCAGTTCTTC. Translating gives CASSSTGTGGYNEQFF.

This rearrangement joins TRBV10-3 to TRBJ2-7; 7 bases match TRBD1. The CDR3 spans 14 residues. With 0 bases clipped from V and 2 bases from J, the junction kept 1 base outside the gene matches. The germline V gene has CDR1 ENHRY and CDR2 SYGVKD. CDR3 protein: CAISESGTAYEQYF. The CDR3 coding sequence is TGTGCCATCAGTGAGTCGGGGACAGCCTACGAGCAGTACTTC.

The genes are TRBV30 and TRBJ1-6; 8 nucleotides agree with TRBD1. V was clipped by 4 bases and J by 10 bases; unmatched bases: 9. This CDR3 comprises 14 residues. The germline V gene has CDR1 GTSNPN and CDR2 SVGIG (reference sequence). CDR3 sequence reads: CAWIRTGWGSPLHF. The CDR3 nucleotides read TGTGCCTGGATTCGGACAGGGTGGGGATCACCCCTCCACTTT.

The genes are TRBV7-6 and TRBJ2-2, with a tentative D call TRBD1 (6 bases). The CDR3 is made up of 14 amino acids. V dropped 4 bases and J dropped 8 bases, with 14 bases sitting between them. Looked up from germline, CDR1 is SGHVS and CDR2 is FNYEAQ. CDR3 amino acids: CASSSDSPAGELFF. The CDR3 DNA follows: TGTGCCAGCAGCTCGGACAGTCCGGCAGGGGAGCTGTTTTTT.

The chain links TRBV7-3 to TRBJ2-2, with 10 bases aligning to TRBD2. This CDR3 comprises 17 residues. Per germline, CDR1 SGHTA and CDR2 FQGTGA. V shed 0 bases and J 5 bases; nucleotides not matched to a gene: 6. This CDR3 reads CASSLTSLAGATGELFF. The CDR3 nucleotides are TGTGCCAGCAGCTTAACGTCGCTAGCGGGAGCGACCGGGGAGCTGTTTTTT.

A few counts support this clone. The rearrangement joins TRBV4-3 to TRBJ2-7; D call uncertain. The CDR3 length is 15 residues. Germline loops: CDR1 LGHNA, CDR2 YSLEER. The V gene lost 1 base and the J gene lost 0 bases, with 10 bases spanning the gap. CDR3 sequence reads: CASSQGGQSSYEQYF. DNA for the CDR3: TGCGCCAGCAGCCAAGGAGGCCAGAGCTCCTACGAGCAGTACTTC.

This clone was seen a few times. The rearrangement uses TRBV7-3 and TRBJ2-6; D gene ambiguous. CDR1 SGHTA and CDR2 FQGTGA come from the germline V gene. There are 14 residues in the CDR3. The V end lost 7 bases, the J end lost 4 bases, and 11 bases lay between the germline ends. In nucleotides, the CDR3 is TGTGCCAGCACTGAGAGGCTGGGGGCCAACGTCCTGACTTTC. It yields the protein CASTERLGANVLTF.

V gene TRBV5-4 combines with J gene TRBJ2-3; 11 bases line up with TRBD2. V dropped 3 bases and J dropped 3; count of bases not matched to a gene: 3. Germline-derived CDR1 and CDR2 are SGHNT and YYREEE (reference sequence). The CDR3 is made up of 15 amino acids. CDR3 residues: CASSWGLAETDTQYF. The CDR3, as DNA: TGTGCCAGCAGCTGGGGACTAGCGGAGACAGATACGCAGTATTTT.

The gene calls are TRBV5-4 and TRBJ2-2; D may be TRBD1 (6 bases). Trimming took 6 bases from V and 6 from J, leaving 12 bases between them. Germline CDR1 and CDR2: SGHNT and YYREEE (reference sequence). The CDR3 consists of 13 residues. Here the CDR3 reads CASTSQGAGELFF. The CDR3 DNA is TGTGCCAGCACCTCACAGGGTGCCGGGGAGCTGTTTTTT.

This chain uses TRBV28 with TRBJ1-1, with no clear D. V was clipped by 1 base and J by 4 bases, with 7 bases between them. Germline V gene lookup returns CDR1 MDHEN and CDR2 SYDVKM. The CDR3 sequence is 13 residues long. This chain's CDR3 is CASSLFRSTEAFF. CDR3 nucleotide sequence: TGTGCCAGCAGTTTATTCCGGAGCACTGAAGCTTTCTTT.

The chain carries TRBV30 and TRBJ1-2; 8 bases are shared with TRBD1. This CDR3 contains 11 residues. J gave up 6 bases and V 8 bases, and 5 bases lay outside the gene matches. Germline V lookup: CDR1 GTSNPN, CDR2 SVGIG (reference sequence). CDR3 in DNA: TGTGCCGCCCAGGGGGCGGATGGCTACACCTTC. The encoded protein is CAAQGADGYTF.

In its sample, this clone was seen a few times. V is TRBV18 and J is TRBJ1-1; 7 bases are shared with TRBD1. The J segment lost 0 bases and the V segment lost 3 bases, leaving 4 bases of the junction unmatched. Looked up from germline, CDR1 is KGHSH and CDR2 is LQKENI. The CDR3 runs 15 residues. The CDR3 DNA follows: TGTGCCAGCTCACCGCGGGACAGCTTGAACACTGAAGCTTTCTTT. Translated, it gives CASSPRDSLNTEAFF. Looking up the rest from reference TRBV18 and TRBJ1-1 gives the full variable domain: NAGVMQNPRHLVRRRGQEARLRCSPMKGHSHVYWYRQLPEEGLKFMVYLQKENIIDESGMPKERFSAEFPKEGPSILRIQQVVRGDSAAYFCASSPRDSLNTEAFFGQGTRLTVV.